The 27 T cell receptor beta chains below were found in one sample sequenced in a study of blood T cell repertoires in COVID-19. Using immunoSEQ multiplex PCR, the repertoire was profiled, and TCRdb retains in-frame clones only, with some absent. Among 500,000 to 600,000 clones listed, less than 90% were seen once. The specimen was peripheral blood. Every receptor here comes from a woman between 45 and 65 years old with COVID-19, enrolled during active disease.

The chain links TRBV19 to TRBJ2-7; 12 nucleotides line up with TRBD1. The CDR3 has 15 amino acids. The V and J ends lost 7 bases and 6 bases, in that order; junction bases with no gene match: 10. Germline V gives CDR1 LNHDA, CDR2 SQIVND (reference sequence). The CDR3 region is CASTSMGQGAGEQYF. CDR3 DNA: TGTGCCAGTACCTCAATGGGACAGGGGGCGGGCGAGCAGTACTTC.

This clone was observed once. This chain uses TRBV10-3 with TRBJ1-3; D is ambiguous. The CDR3 extends over 13 amino acids. Between the trimmed V and J ends, which lost 8 bases and 2 bases, there was a span of 10 bases. Germline CDR1 reads ENHRY; CDR2 reads SYGVKD. CDR3 loop: CAISPNPGNTIYF. DNA for the CDR3: TGTGCCATCTCCCCCAATCCTGGAAACACCATATATTTT.

The rearrangement uses TRBV4-1 and TRBJ2-7, with D tentatively TRBD2 (5 bases). The CDR3 contains 16 residues. Germline V gene data show CDR1 as MGHRA and CDR2 as YSYEKL. V lost 4 bases to trimming and J lost 6 bases, with 22 bases between them. CDR3 bases: TGCGCCAGCAGCCGTAGTTCGGAGTTGTCGCGGGTCGAGCAGTACTTC. This codes for CASSRSSELSRVEQYF.

V gene TRBV11-2 combines with J gene TRBJ2-3; 11 positions match TRBD2. This CDR3 is 16 amino acids long. Germline V gives CDR1 SGHAT, CDR2 FQNNGV. J gave up 2 bases and V 5 bases, and 6 bases lay outside the gene matches. In nucleotides, the CDR3 is TGTGCCAGCAGCACAACTAGCGGGGGCTCCACAGATACGCAGTATTTT. Translating gives CASSTTSGGSTDTQYF.

The rearrangement joins TRBV10-3 to TRBJ2-5; D unclear. V lost 2 bases and J 1 base, leaving 11 bases between the germline ends. Germline loops: CDR1 ENHRY, CDR2 SYGVKD. The CDR3 length is 15 residues. In nucleotides, the CDR3 is TGTGCCATCAGTGAGGGCCCGGGTGGCCAAGAGACCCAGTACTTC. As protein: CAISEGPGGQETQYF.

This clone has only one observation. The chain recombines TRBV30 with TRBJ1-2; unclear D gene. Germline V gene lookup returns CDR1 GTSNPN and CDR2 SVGIG (reference sequence). Trimming stripped 3 bases from V and 1 base from J, with 12 bases between. The CDR3 length is 14 residues. CDR3 protein: CAWSSRRLNYGYTF. For the CDR3, the DNA is TGTGCCTGGAGCTCTCGGAGACTTAACTATGGCTACACCTTC.

Concerning this clone: At one end, the junction sequence differs from germline, possibly due to a read error. This chain uses TRBV24-1 with TRBJ1-2; 7 nucleotides match TRBD1. CDR3 length equals 11 residues. Germline-derived CDR1 and CDR2 are KGHDR and SFDVKD. The CDR3 region is CAARQGYGYTF. The CDR3 nucleotides read TGTGCCGCCAGACAGGGATATGGCTACACCTTC.

This CDR3 reads CASSLSEKGEGYEQYF. The CDR3 bases are TGTGCCAGCAGCTTAAGTGAGAAAGGGGAGGGATACGAGCAGTACTTC. The chain is built from TRBV5-8 and TRBJ2-7; TRBD2 aligns across 7 bases. Germline V gene sequence: CDR1 SGHTS, CDR2 YDEGEE. This CDR3 comprises 16 residues. V was pared by 2 bases and J by 4 bases, with 12 bases of the junction left unmatched. Full variable domain (remainder filled in from reference TRBV5-8 and TRBJ2-7): EAGVTQSPTHLIKTRGQQATLRCSPISGHTSVYWYQQALGLGLQFLLWYDEGEERNRGNFPPRFSGRQFPNYSSELNVNALELEDSALYLCASSLSEKGEGYEQYFGPGTRLTVT.

The rearrangement links TRBV19 to TRBJ1-5, with 10 nucleotides matching TRBD1. V lost 4 bases to trimming and J lost 0 bases; unmatched junction nucleotides: 9. CDR1 LNHDA and CDR2 SQIVND come from the germline V gene (reference sequence). The CDR3 runs to 18 residues. DNA for the CDR3: TGTGCCAGTAGTAGGGACGGGACAGGGGTTTATAGCAATCAGCCCCAGCATTTT. Amino acid sequence: CASSRDGTGVYSNQPQHF.

Regarding this clone: At the DNA level, this CDR3 is encoded by other sequences in the same sample as well. The CDR3 bases are TGTGCCAGCCGGGGACAGGGCAATCAGCCCCAGCATTTT. This gives the protein CASRGQGNQPQHF. The V call is TRBV6-5, the J call TRBJ1-5; TRBD1 agrees at 8 bases. The CDR3 is 13 amino acids. Trimming removed 8 bases from V and 2 bases from J; junction bases left unmatched: 2. Germline values: CDR1 MNHEY, CDR2 SVGAGI.

The chain links TRBV18 to TRBJ2-1; D possibly corresponds to TRBD1 (5 bases). The CDR3 spans 13 residues. Germline values: CDR1 KGHSH, CDR2 LQKENI. V lost 2 bases to trimming and J lost 6 bases, with 8 bases between them. CDR3 DNA sequence: TGTGCCAGCTCACCAACAAGGGGCAATGAGCAGTTCTTC. Translating it yields CASSPTRGNEQFF.

The chain carries TRBV5-1 and TRBJ1-1; D is ambiguous. Between the trimmed V and J ends, which lost 0 bases and 6 bases, there was a span of 12 bases. CDR1 SGHRS and CDR2 YFSETQ come from the germline V gene. This CDR3 has 14 residues. Written as DNA, the CDR3 is TGCGCCAGCAGCTTGGGGGCACAATCACCTGAAGCTTTCTTT. Translating gives CASSLGAQSPEAFF. The variable domain in full, completed from reference TRBV5-1 and TRBJ1-1, reads KAGVTQTPRYLIKTRGQQVTLSCSPISGHRSVSWYQQTPGQGLQFLFEYFSETQRNKGNFPGRFSGRQFSNSRSEMNVSTLELGDSALYLCASSLGAQSPEAFFGQGTRLTVV.

Note on this clone: Other DNA sequences from this sample encode an identical CDR3 as well. The chain uses TRBV9 and TRBJ1-3; no clear D gene. This CDR3 has 13 amino acids. The V gene's germline CDR1 is SGDLS and CDR2 YYNGEE. The ends were cut back, 2 bases at V and 4 bases at J, with 7 bases in the middle. The CDR3 sequence is CASSVGQGNTIYF. In DNA, the CDR3 is TGTGCCAGCAGCGTTGGTCAGGGAAACACCATATATTTT.

The count of this clone is one. This chain uses TRBV20-1 with TRBJ2-1; TRBD2 aligns across 10 bases. The V segment lost 3 bases and the J segment 1 base; nucleotides outside the gene matches: 6. This CDR3 has 16 amino acids. Germline V gene lookup returns CDR1 DFQATT and CDR2 SNEGSKA (reference sequence). The CDR3 region has the DNA TGCAGTGCTAGTGTATCTAGCGGGGGATCCTACAATGAGCAGTTCTTC. Protein: CSASVSSGGSYNEQFF.

The chain is built from TRBV9 and TRBJ1-1, with D possibly TRBD1 on 6 matching bases. The CDR3 runs to 16 residues. The V gene lost 1 base and the J gene lost 0 bases, with 13 bases spanning the gap. CDR1 is SGDLS and CDR2 is YYNGEE in the germline V gene. In nucleotides, the CDR3 is TGTGCCAGCAGCGTAATTCTAGGGGGATTGAACACTGAAGCTTTCTTT. Amino acids: CASSVILGGLNTEAFF.

The chain combines TRBV5-1 with TRBJ1-2; D is perhaps TRBD1 (6 bases). The CDR3 runs 16 residues. Germline CDR1 is SGHRS and CDR2 is YFSETQ. Trimming pared 0 bases from V and 3 bases from J, leaving 15 bases between. The CDR3 reads CASSLDREEPYYGYTF. The CDR3 DNA reads as TGCGCCAGCAGCTTGGACAGGGAAGAACCCTACTATGGCTACACCTTC. Filled out from reference TRBV5-1 and TRBJ1-2, the complete variable domain reads KAGVTQTPRYLIKTRGQQVTLSCSPISGHRSVSWYQQTPGQGLQFLFEYFSETQRNKGNFPGRFSGRQFSNSRSEMNVSTLELGDSALYLCASSLDREEPYYGYTFGSGTRLTVV.

The V gene is TRBV9, the J gene TRBJ1-1; no definite D call. This CDR3 spans 15 amino acids. Trimming took 4 bases from V and 2 from J, leaving 15 bases between them. Germline lookup yields CDR1 SGDLS and CDR2 YYNGEE. CDR3 bases: TGTGCCAGCAGCTTATATATTGGAGAAAACACTGAAGCTTTCTTT. Its protein product is CASSLYIGENTEAFF.

The J gene is TRBJ1-5, the V gene TRBV2; no definite D call. V lost 2 bases, J lost 4 bases, and 12 bases lay in between. Germline assignment: CDR1 SNHLY and CDR2 FYNNEI. This CDR3 is built from 15 residues. The DNA for the CDR3 is TGTGCCAGCAGTGAACGGGCGGGTCGAAATCAGCCCCAGCATTTT. It translates to CASSERAGRNQPQHF.

This chain links TRBV6-5 with TRBJ1-1; 7 bases map to TRBD1. V shed 6 bases, J shed 11 bases, and the junction held 6 bases outside the gene matches. CDR3 length equals 11 residues. Germline V gene lookup returns CDR1 MNHEY and CDR2 SVGAGI. CDR3 DNA: TGTGCCAGCAGACTACAGGGGATGGCTTTCTTT. Translating it yields CASRLQGMAFF.

The chain has TRBV6-5 and TRBJ1-2; possible D gene TRBD1, 5 bases. Germline CDR1 is MNHEY and CDR2 is SVGAGI. V lost 4 bases to trimming and J lost 4 bases, with 13 bases between them. CDR3 length: 14 residues. CDR3 loop: CASSSSETVYGYTF. DNA of the CDR3: TGTGCCAGCAGTTCCTCCGAGACAGTCTATGGCTACACCTTC.

CDR3 loop: CASSLDILRPSGYNEQFF. CDR3 nucleotide sequence: TGCGCCAGCAGCTTGGATATTTTGCGGCCTAGCGGATACAATGAGCAGTTCTTC. The V call is TRBV5-1, the J call TRBJ2-1, with 7 bases fitting TRBD2. Germline lookup yields CDR1 SGHRS and CDR2 YFSETQ. This CDR3 is 18 amino acids long. Trimming cost V 0 bases and J 4 bases; bases outside gene matches: 13.

The chain uses TRBV6-5 and TRBJ1-4; 8 positions agree with TRBD1. V lost 6 bases and J lost 3; bases outside the gene matches: 6. Germline lookup yields CDR1 MNHEY and CDR2 SVGAGI. This CDR3 contains 15 residues. CDR3 protein: CASRGTGVPNEKLFF. The CDR3 bases are TGTGCCAGCAGGGGGACAGGTGTTCCTAATGAAAAACTGTTTTTT.

In the case of this clone: The sample holds other DNA sequences that translate to the same CDR3. This chain's CDR3 is CASSLASGLNTEAFF. The CDR3 coding sequence is TGCGCCAGCAGCTTGGCCTCAGGGTTGAACACTGAAGCTTTCTTT. The chain carries TRBV5-1 and TRBJ1-1, with D possibly TRBD1 on 5 matching bases. V was trimmed by 0 bases and J by 0 bases, leaving 9 bases between them. CDR3 size: 15 residues. The germline V gene encodes CDR1 SGHRS and CDR2 YFSETQ. The variable domain in full, completed from reference TRBV5-1 and TRBJ1-1, reads KAGVTQTPRYLIKTRGQQVTLSCSPISGHRSVSWYQQTPGQGLQFLFEYFSETQRNKGNFPGRFSGRQFSNSRSEMNVSTLELGDSALYLCASSLASGLNTEAFFGQGTRLTVV.

The chain joins TRBV5-1 to TRBJ1-1; 9 positions agree with TRBD1. The V and J ends lost 1 base and 10 bases, in that order; junction bases with no gene match: 2. CDR3 length equals 12 residues. Per the germline V gene, CDR1 is SGHRS and CDR2 is YFSETQ. The CDR3 sequence: CASSLTGGIAFF. CDR3 nucleotide sequence: TGCGCCAGCAGCTTGACAGGGGGCATAGCTTTCTTT.

The chain links TRBV2 to TRBJ1-2; D remains ambiguous. Germline-derived CDR1 and CDR2 are SNHLY and FYNNEI. This CDR3 comprises 12 residues. V lost 5 bases to trimming and J lost 4 bases, with 8 bases between them. CDR3 in DNA: TGTGCCAGCAGTCGGGAGATCTATGGCTACACCTTC. Protein product: CASSREIYGYTF. The full variable domain, its missing parts supplied by reference TRBV2 and TRBJ1-2, is EPEVTQTPSHQVTQMGQEVILRCVPISNHLYFYWYRQILGQKVEFLVSFYNNEISEKSEIFDDQFSVERPDGSNFTLKIRSTKLEDSAMYFCASSREIYGYTFGSGTRLTVV.

The rearrangement links TRBV7-9 to TRBJ1-2; no clear D gene. The length of the CDR3 is 17 residues. V was clipped by 4 bases and J by 4 bases, with 22 bases between them. Germline CDR1 reads SEHNR; CDR2 reads FQNEAQ (reference sequence). The CDR3 reads CASSSSRGTLSSYGYTF. CDR3 bases: TGTGCCAGCAGCTCCAGCCGGGGTACTCTTTCTAGCTATGGCTACACCTTC.

The genes are TRBV6-5 and TRBJ2-5; tentative D call: TRBD2 (6 bases). Germline-derived CDR1 and CDR2 are MNHEY and SVGAGI. V shed 8 bases and J shed 9 bases, with 22 bases lying between them. The CDR3 consists of 14 residues. The CDR3 nucleotides read TGTGCCAGCCTCGATCCTTTTCGGGGCGGGGCCCAGTACTTC. Translated, it gives CASLDPFRGGAQYF.